This TCR beta chain appears in the sequencing data of a study of shared clonotypes between healthy human individuals. Study-wide context: A few men and a couple of women, aged 18 to 49, were donors. Each donor's CD4 naive and CD4 memory cells filled three plates apiece, CD8 naive two, and CD8 memory one.

In the case of this clone: Its antigen is still unknown.

Study conclusions and caveats: Relative to memory subsets, naive subsets generally showed larger estimated richness.

Positive CCR7 selection of CD45RO-negative cells yielded the naive CD8 cells, and terminally differentiated effector memory CD45RA+ cells were excluded. For each subset, genomic DNA was distributed in equal portions over several immunoSEQ plates. Produced via immunoSEQ multiplex PCR; TCRdb's table is partial and in-frame only. The sample holds around 2,100,000 clones, about 95% seen once. Per germline, CDR1 MGHRA and CDR2 YSYEKL. V lost 0 bases to trimming and J lost 4 bases, with 6 bases between them. CDR3 size: 14 residues. The genes are TRBV4-1 and TRBJ2-2; D not certain. Sequencing was performed on naive CD8+ T cells sorted from blood. The sequence was collected from a man between 18 and 29 years old in good health. The CDR3 spells CASSQDQRTGELFF. As DNA, the CDR3 is TGCGCCAGCAGCCAAGATCAGCGCACCGGGGAGCTGTTTTTT.